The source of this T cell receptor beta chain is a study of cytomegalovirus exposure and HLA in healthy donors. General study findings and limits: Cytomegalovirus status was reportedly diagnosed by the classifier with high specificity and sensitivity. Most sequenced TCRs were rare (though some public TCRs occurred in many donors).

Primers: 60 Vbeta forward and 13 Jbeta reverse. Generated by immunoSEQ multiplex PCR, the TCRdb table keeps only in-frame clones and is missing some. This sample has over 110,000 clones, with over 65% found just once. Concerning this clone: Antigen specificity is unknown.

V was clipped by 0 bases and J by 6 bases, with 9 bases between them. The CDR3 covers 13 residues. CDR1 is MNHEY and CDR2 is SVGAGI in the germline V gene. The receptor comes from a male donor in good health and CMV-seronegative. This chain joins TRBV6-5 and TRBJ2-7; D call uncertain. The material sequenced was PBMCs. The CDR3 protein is CASSYSLRGEQYF. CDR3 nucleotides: TGTGCCAGCAGTTACTCCCTACGCGGCGAGCAGTACTTC.